This TCR beta chain was identified during a study of spatial heterogeneity in lung cancer. For the study at large: Sequencing consistently turned up more beta-chain sequences than alpha-chain sequences. In the raw reads, each unique TCR and UMI combination was present more than ten times on average. Findings and caveats of the study: At tumor resection, ubiquitous expanded TCRs were detected in blood more often than later.

The CDR3 has 19 amino acids. CDR1 MDHEN and CDR2 SYDVKM come from the germline V gene. V dropped 2 bases and J dropped 5; count of bases not matched to a gene: 16. This clonotype showed up many times. Its target is not known. Using its own MiXCR run on the 5' RACE reads, TCRdb lists one record per CDR3 protein. There are around 40,000 distinct CDR3 sequences in the sample; under 7% occur only once, and around a tenth lies in the top ten. Time point of the sample: sample taken at primary tumor resection. No cells were sorted before sequencing. The whole RNA sequenced was extracted from tumor, nontumor lung or frozen PBMC. The donors, around 72 patients with untreated early-stage non-small cell lung cancer, provided the samples.

This TCR was recovered from a male donor with early-stage non-small cell lung cancer. The chain has TRBV28 and TRBJ2-2, with 8 bases identical to TRBD2. Material: PBMCs, obtained at surgery. The CDR3 protein is CASSLPQVGAGVETGELFF. The CDR3 coding sequence is TGTGCCAGCAGTTTACCCCAAGTAGGAGCGGGGGTAGAAACCGGGGAGCTGTTTTTT.